Sequencing of this T cell receptor beta chain was carried out in a study of T cell responses to AZD1222 COVID-19 vaccine. General study points: Spike-specific TCR breadth and depth rose after two AZD1222 doses. Clonal diversity was possibly underestimated, and white British individuals and females predominated among donors.

On this clone: What it binds is not known.

The method was immunoSEQ multiplex PCR; TCRdb's version includes in-frame clones alone and lacks a portion of them. There are 100,000 to 150,000 clones in the sample; about 90% occur only once, and roughly 1.4% lies in the top ten. Trimming cost V 3 bases and J 4 bases, with 18 bases left between them. CDR1 MDHEN and CDR2 SYDVKM come from the germline V gene. This CDR3 region has 16 residues. The sequencing here drew on peripheral blood, taken on day 0 of AZD1222 vaccination. The chain links TRBV28 to TRBJ1-1; D is possibly TRBD1 (5 bases). The origin of this receptor is an adult in good health. In nucleotides, the CDR3 is TGTGCCAGCAGTTTTTTTGGAGGGGTTCGGAGCACTGAAGCTTTCTTT. Its translation: CASSFFGGVRSTEAFF.